This T cell receptor (beta chain) was retrieved from a study of blood T cell repertoires in COVID-19. Study in general: Samples came from the United States, Italy and Spain, spanning acute and convalescent COVID-19. Sources were T cells, B-cell-depleted T cells, or PBMCs; the material itself was cDNA or gDNA.

In the original analysis: It was from reference gene primer amplification that nucleated cell counts were estimated. Only in-frame clones appear in the TCRdb table, and some are missing; sequencing was by immunoSEQ multiplex PCR. V and J calls and clone size are given by that table; D and trimming were obtained from the DNA. The sample carries approximately 110,000 clones, about 75% recorded once. The source of this sequence is a woman in her 70s with acute or convalescent COVID-19. Sequencing was done on a sample of peripheral blood.

The CDR3, as DNA: TGTGCCAGCAGTTTCGGACAGCGATACAATGAGCAGTTCTTC. Translated: CASSFGQRYNEQFF. The chain carries TRBV28 and TRBJ2-1; weak D call: TRBD1 (6 bases). Per germline, CDR1 MDHEN and CDR2 SYDVKM. There are 14 residues in the CDR3. The V end lost 3 bases, the J end lost 4 bases, and 10 bases lay between the germline ends.